What follows describes a single TCR beta chain. The amount of total RNA extracted per sample was at least 5 micrograms. This specimen belongs to a study of blood T cells in healthy people across ages. Between the trimmed V and J ends, which lost 6 bases and 8 bases, there was a span of 17 bases. CDR1 DFQATT and CDR2 SNEGSKA come from the germline V gene (reference sequence). This CDR3 has 13 residues. A second PCR of 7 to 11 cycles used a sample-barcoded 5' primer and a J-beta primer mix. Using its own MiXCR run on the 5' RACE reads, TCRdb lists one record per CDR3 protein. In the table there are 1.2 million to 1.5 million distinct CDR3 sequences, roughly 60% of which are singletons.

This chain uses TRBV20-1 with TRBJ2-1, with a possible D match to TRBD1 (5 bases). The receptor comes from a man between 18 and 29 years old in good health. The sequenced material came from blood. CDR3 nucleotide sequence: TGCAGTGCCCCCAGGGCTATCATCGATGAGCAGTTCTTC. Amino acid sequence: CSAPRAIIDEQFF.